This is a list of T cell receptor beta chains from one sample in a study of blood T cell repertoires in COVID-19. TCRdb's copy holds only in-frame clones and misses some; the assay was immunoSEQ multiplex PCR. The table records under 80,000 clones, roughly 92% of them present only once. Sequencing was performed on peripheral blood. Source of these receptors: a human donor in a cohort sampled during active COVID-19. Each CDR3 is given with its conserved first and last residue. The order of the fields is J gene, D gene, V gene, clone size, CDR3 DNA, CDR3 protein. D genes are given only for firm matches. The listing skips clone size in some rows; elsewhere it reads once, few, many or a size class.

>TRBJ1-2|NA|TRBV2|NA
TGTGCCAGCAGTGAGGGCGGGCGGGCCTATGGCTACACCTTC
CASSEGGRAYGYTF
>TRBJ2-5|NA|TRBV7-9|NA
TGTGCCAGCAGCTTTGAAGCAAACCGAGAGACCCAGTACTTC
CASSFEANRETQYF
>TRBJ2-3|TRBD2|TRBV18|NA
TGTGCCAGCTCCAGTCAGCGGGGAAACACAGATACGCAGTATTTT
CASSSQRGNTDTQYF
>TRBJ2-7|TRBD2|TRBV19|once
TGTGCCAGTAGTCCCAGGAGACTAGCGGGAGGTACCTACGAGCAGTACTTC
CASSPRRLAGGTYEQYF
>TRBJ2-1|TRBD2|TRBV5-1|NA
TGCGCCAGCAGCTTGAATTCCCTGCTAGCGGGGATAAGTGAGCAGTTCTTC
CASSLNSLLAGISEQFF
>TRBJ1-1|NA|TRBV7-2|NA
TGTGCCAGCAGCGTGACTAGATCCACTGAAGCTTTCTTT
CASSVTRSTEAFF
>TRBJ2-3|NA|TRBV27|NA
TGTGCCAGCAGTTTATGGGCCCGACCAGATACGCAGTATTTT
CASSLWARPDTQYF
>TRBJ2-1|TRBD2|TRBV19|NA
TGTGCCACCCGGGCGCGGGAGGGCCCAGGCAATGAGCAGTTCTTC
CATRAREGPGNEQFF
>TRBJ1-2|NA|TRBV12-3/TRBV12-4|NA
TGTGCCAGCGCGGTTTTTAACTATGGCTACACCTTC
CASAVFNYGYTF
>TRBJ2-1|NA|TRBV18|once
TGTGCCAGCTCACCACCGGTACAGATAGGCTACAATGAGCAGTTCTTC
CASSPPVQIGYNEQFF
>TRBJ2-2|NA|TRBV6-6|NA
NA
CASSYRRAGELFF
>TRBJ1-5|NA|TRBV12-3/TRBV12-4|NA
TGTGCCAGCAGAAGACAGGCCAATCAGCCCCAGCATTTT
CASRRQANQPQHF
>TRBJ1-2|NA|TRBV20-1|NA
TGCAGTGCTAGAGATAGGCGGGGCTACACCTTC
CSARDRRGYTF
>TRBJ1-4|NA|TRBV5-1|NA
TGCGCCAGCAGCTTGCAGGCGGGAGCTAATGAAAAACTGTTTTTT
CASSLQAGANEKLFF
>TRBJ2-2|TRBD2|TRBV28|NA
TGTGCCAGCAGTTTAGCGGGAGTTGACACCGGGGAGCTGTTTTTT
CASSLAGVDTGELFF
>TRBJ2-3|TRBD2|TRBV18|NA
TGTGCCAGCTCGCCGACTAGCCCGTTCACAGATACGCAGTATTTT
CASSPTSPFTDTQYF
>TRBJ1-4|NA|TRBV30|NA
TGTGCCTGGGCCTGGAGGGGTGAAAAACTGTTTTTT
CAWAWRGEKLFF
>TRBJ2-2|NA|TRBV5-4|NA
TGTGCCAGCAGGCGGGACAGCGGGGAGCTGTTTTTT
CASRRDSGELFF
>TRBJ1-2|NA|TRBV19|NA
TGTGCCAGTAGGCCGGAGGGCAGGGCCTATGGCTACACCTTC
CASRPEGRAYGYTF
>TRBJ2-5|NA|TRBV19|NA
TGTGCCAGTAGTATAGCCCCCGTCACTCAAGAGACCCAGTACTTC
CASSIAPVTQETQYF
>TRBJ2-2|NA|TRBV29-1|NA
TGCAGCGTTGTATTAGGAGGCACCGGGGAGCTGTTTTTT
CSVVLGGTGELFF
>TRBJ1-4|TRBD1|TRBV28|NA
TGTGCCAGCTCAGAATGGACAGGGTTTAATGAAAAACTGTTTTTT
CASSEWTGFNEKLFF
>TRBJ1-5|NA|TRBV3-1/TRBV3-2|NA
TGTGCCAGCAGCCAATGGACAGATCAGCCCCAGCATTTT
CASSQWTDQPQHF
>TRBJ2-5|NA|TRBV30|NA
TGTGCCTGGAGTGATAGGACGGGGGAGACCCAGTACTTC
CAWSDRTGETQYF
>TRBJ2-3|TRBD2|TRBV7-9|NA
TGTGCCAGCAGCACGGGGACTAGCGGGAGCCGCATGGCAGATACGCAGTATTTT
CASSTGTSGSRMADTQYF
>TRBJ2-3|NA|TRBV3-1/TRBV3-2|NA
TGTGCCAGCAGCCAATACGGCAGGGGAATAGGAGATACGCAGTATTTT
CASSQYGRGIGDTQYF
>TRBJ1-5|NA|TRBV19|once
TGTGCCAGCCGACAGGTTAGCAATCAGCCCCAGCATTTT
CASRQVSNQPQHF
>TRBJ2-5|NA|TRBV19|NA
TGTGCCAGTAGGGGGGGTGAGACCCAGTACTTC
CASRGGETQYF
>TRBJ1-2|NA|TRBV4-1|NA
TGCGCCAGCAGCCAAGTTACGGCCTTTGCTAGGGGTGGCTACACCTTC
CASSQVTAFARGGYTF
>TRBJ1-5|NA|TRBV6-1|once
TGTGCCAGCAGTGCCGCGTCCGGAGCTTTGGGCAATCAGCCCCAGCATTTT
CASSAASGALGNQPQHF
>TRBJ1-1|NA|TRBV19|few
TGTGCCAGTATTAGATTTTCTGGGAACACTGAAGCTTTCTTT
CASIRFSGNTEAFF
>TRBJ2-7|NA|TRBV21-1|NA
TGTGCCAGCAGCAAAGGGGTCAGGGTCCAGTCCTACGAGCAGTACTTC
CASSKGVRVQSYEQYF
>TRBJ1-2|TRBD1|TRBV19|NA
TGTGCCATTGGGACAGTCTATGGCTACACCTTC
CAIGTVYGYTF
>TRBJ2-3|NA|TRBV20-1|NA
TGCAGTGCTAGCCCCGAGGATACGCAGTATTTT
CSASPEDTQYF
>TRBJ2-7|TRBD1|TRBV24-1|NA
TGTGCCACCAGTGATCCCGCCGGGACAGGCTCCTACGAGCAGTACTTC
CATSDPAGTGSYEQYF
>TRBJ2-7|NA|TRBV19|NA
TGTGCCAGTAGAAGAGCGGGACAGGCCTACTACGAGCAGTACTTC
CASRRAGQAYYEQYF
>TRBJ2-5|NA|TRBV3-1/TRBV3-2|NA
TGTGCCAGCAGCCAAGACGAGCGAGAAGAGACCCAGTACTTC
CASSQDEREETQYF
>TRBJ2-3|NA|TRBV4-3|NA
TGCGCCAGCAGCCAACAACCCGATAGAACAGATACGCAGTATTTT
CASSQQPDRTDTQYF
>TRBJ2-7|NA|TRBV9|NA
TGTGCCAGCAGCCCGCTCAGTACCTCGCACTCCTACGAGCAGTACTTC
CASSPLSTSHSYEQYF
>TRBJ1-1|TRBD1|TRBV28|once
TGTGCCAGCAGATGGGACAGGGGGATGAACACTGAAGCTTTCTTT
CASRWDRGMNTEAFF
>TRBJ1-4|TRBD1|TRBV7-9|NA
TGTGCCAGCAGACCGGGACAGGGACCGGCGAACGAAAAACTGTTTTTT
CASRPGQGPANEKLFF
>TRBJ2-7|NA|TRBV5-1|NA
TGCGCCAGCAGCTCGTCCGCGCCGACCTACGAGCAGTACTTC
CASSSSAPTYEQYF
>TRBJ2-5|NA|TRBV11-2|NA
TGTGCCAGCAGCTTAATGGCCCGTCAAGAGACCCAGTACTTC
CASSLMARQETQYF
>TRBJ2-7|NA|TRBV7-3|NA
TGTGCCAGCAGCCAGTCCCCCACCTACGAGCAGTACTTC
CASSQSPTYEQYF
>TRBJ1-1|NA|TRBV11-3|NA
TGTGCCAGCAGCCTTGGACGGGGCACTGAAGCTTTCTTT
CASSLGRGTEAFF
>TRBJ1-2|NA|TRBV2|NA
TGTGCCAGCAGTGAAGCGAGGAAGGTTACCCCGAACGACTATGGCTACACCTTC
CASSEARKVTPNDYGYTF
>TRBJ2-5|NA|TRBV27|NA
TGTGCCAGCAGCCCTTGGGCCACGCAAGAGACCCAGTACTTC
CASSPWATQETQYF
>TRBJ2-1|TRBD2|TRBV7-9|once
TGTGCCAGCAGCTTAGTGGCGGGAGCAGGCTACAATGAGCAGTTCTTC
CASSLVAGAGYNEQFF
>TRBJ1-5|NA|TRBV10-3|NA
TGTGCCACCGGTCCGGGTCTCCAGAATCAGCCCCAGCATTTT
CATGPGLQNQPQHF